These T cell receptor beta chains were read from a single sample in a study of blood T cell repertoires in COVID-19. Generated by immunoSEQ multiplex PCR, the TCRdb table keeps only in-frame clones and is missing some. The profile shows about 97,000 clones, more than 75% of them singletons. Material: peripheral blood. Source of these receptors: a human donor in a cohort sampled during active COVID-19. CDR3s include the opening cysteine and the closing phenylalanine or tryptophan. D genes are given only for firm matches. Size is stated for part of the rows, as once, few or many counts, or as a class when the clone is expanded.

>TRBV3-1/TRBV3-2|TRBJ1-4|TRBD1|.
TGTGCCAGCAGCCGGACAGGGGTAGCCTTGGAGGCCCGGGAGGTTGGTGAAAAACTGTTTTTT
CASSRTGVALEAREVGEKLFF
>TRBV4-2|TRBJ2-7|TRBD2|.
TGTGCCAGCAGCCTCCAGCGGGATGATCCCTACGAGCAGTACTTC
CASSLQRDDPYEQYF
>TRBV7-2|TRBJ2-4|TRBD2|.
TGTGCCAGCAGCTCAAACCGGGGGGGAGGGAACATTCAGTACTTC
CASSSNRGGGNIQYF
>TRBV24-1|TRBJ1-1|TRBD1|.
TGTGCCACCAGTGACCGGACAGGAGAAGCTTTCTTT
CATSDRTGEAFF
>TRBV19|TRBJ1-1|TRBD1|.
TGTGCCAGTAGTATTGGGACAGGGGCGCTCACTGAAGCTTTCTTT
CASSIGTGALTEAFF
>TRBV9|TRBJ2-5|.|once
TGTGCCAGCAGCCCTGGGGCAGGCCCCTCCAAAGAGACCCAGTACTTC
CASSPGAGPSKETQYF
>TRBV7-8|TRBJ1-4|TRBD1|.
TGTGCCAGCAGCTTAAACCCGGGACAGGGCAGACAAAAACTGTTTTTT
CASSLNPGQGRQKLFF
>TRBV5-1|TRBJ2-2|TRBD1|.
TGCGCCAGCAGCTTGGAGGGGACAGGATATCTCGGGGAGCTGTTTTTT
CASSLEGTGYLGELFF
>TRBV9|TRBJ2-2|.|.
TGTGCCAGCAGCGTGGGGACAATGAACACCGGGGAGCTGTTTTTT
CASSVGTMNTGELFF
>TRBV6-5|TRBJ2-7|.|.
TGTGCCAGCAGTTACTCGGTCAGCTACGAGCAGTACTTC
CASSYSVSYEQYF
>TRBV7-2|TRBJ1-5|TRBD1|once
TGTGCCAGCAGCCTCGGGACAGGAAACTTTCAGCCCCAGCATTTT
CASSLGTGNFQPQHF
>TRBV19|TRBJ1-4|TRBD1|.
TGTGCCAGTAGCCCACAGGGGATGGATGAAAAACTGTTTTTT
CASSPQGMDEKLFF
>TRBV3-1/TRBV3-2|TRBJ2-1|TRBD2|.
TGTGCCAGCAGCCTCCTGGCGGGACTAGTGATCGATGAGCAGTTCTTC
CASSLLAGLVIDEQFF
>TRBV9|TRBJ2-7|TRBD1|.
TGTGCCAGCAGCGTGCATTGGACAGGGGGCTACGAGCAGTACTTC
CASSVHWTGGYEQYF
>TRBV6-6|TRBJ1-2|TRBD1|few
TGTGCCAGCAGTTACTCGGACAGGGGGCTTGGCTACACCTTC
CASSYSDRGLGYTF
>TRBV19|TRBJ2-7|.|.
TGTGCCAGTAGTCAGTCAGGGGCCTCCTACGAGCAGTACTTC
CASSQSGASYEQYF
>TRBV11-3|TRBJ1-1|.|.
TGTGCCAGCAGCTTTTCGGGTACCGGCCATGAAGCTTTCTTT
CASSFSGTGHEAFF
>TRBV15|TRBJ2-5|TRBD2|once
TGTGCCACCCGAACGGGGGGCCAAGAGACCCAGTACTTC
CATRTGGQETQYF
>TRBV4-2|TRBJ1-2|TRBD1|.
TGTGCCAGCAGCCAAGATGAGGAGACAGGGGGTAAGGGCTATGGCTACACCTTC
CASSQDEETGGKGYGYTF
>TRBV11-2|TRBJ2-7|.|.
TGTGCCAGCAGCTTAGCTCTCTACGAGCAGTACTTC
CASSLALYEQYF